The clone carrying this T cell receptor beta chain was detected many times. This CDR3 is built from 14 residues. Germline values: CDR1 KGHSH, CDR2 LQKENI. Trimming pared 2 bases from V and 6 bases from J, leaving 11 bases between. TCRdb independently ran MiXCR on the RT-PCR reads; one entry per CDR3 protein. The sample lists 550,000 to 750,000 distinct CDR3 sequences, 13% to 15% occurring once. This sequence was found in a female donor in good health, serving as a healthy control. Sequencing used memory CD4+ T cells from blood. The chain combines TRBV18 with TRBJ1-3; TRBD1 is a possible D gene (6 bases). DNA of the CDR3: TGTGCCAGCTCACCAGGGGGCTTCGAAAACACCATATATTTT. Translating it yields CASSPGGFENTIYF.